This T cell receptor beta chain stems from a study of identical twins. Findings and limits, study-wide: Twin pairs had excess sharing that was weaker in beta out-of-frame sequences. Researchers reported excess low generation probability among twin-shared out-of-frame alpha sequences. Cross-sectional statistical analysis was relied on for the conclusions, without the same donors being followed.

In TCRdb, the 5' RACE reads were re-called with MiXCR into one record per CDR3 protein. The table lists 1.5 million to 2 million distinct CDR3 sequences, roughly 35% of them singletons. This clonotype was picked up a small number of times. Antigen unknown. This CDR3 contains 14 residues. The V and J ends lost 3 bases and 10 bases respectively, with 13 bases between them. The J gene is TRBJ1-6, the V gene TRBV12-3 or TRBV12-4; D is unclear. The receptor comes from a newborn girl in good health. Specimen: cord blood. The CDR3 DNA sequence: TGTGCCAGCAGTTTCTCGTCTATAGGGTCACCCCTCCACTTT. Translation: CASSFSSIGSPLHF.